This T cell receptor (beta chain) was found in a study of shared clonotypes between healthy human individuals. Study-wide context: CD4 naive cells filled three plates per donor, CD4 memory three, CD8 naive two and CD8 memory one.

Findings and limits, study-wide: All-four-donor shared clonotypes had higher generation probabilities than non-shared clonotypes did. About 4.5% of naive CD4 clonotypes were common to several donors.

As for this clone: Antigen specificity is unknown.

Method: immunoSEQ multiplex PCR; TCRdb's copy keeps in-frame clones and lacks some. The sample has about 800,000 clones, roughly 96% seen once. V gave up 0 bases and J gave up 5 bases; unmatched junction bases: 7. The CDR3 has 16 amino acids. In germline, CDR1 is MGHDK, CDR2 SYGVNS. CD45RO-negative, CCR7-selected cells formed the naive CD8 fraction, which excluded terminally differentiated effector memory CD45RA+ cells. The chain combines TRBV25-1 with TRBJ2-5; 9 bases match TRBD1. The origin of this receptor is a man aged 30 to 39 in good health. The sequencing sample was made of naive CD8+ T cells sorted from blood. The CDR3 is CASSEYLTGGLETQYF. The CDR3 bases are TGTGCCAGCAGTGAATACTTGACAGGGGGTCTTGAGACCCAGTACTTC.